This T cell receptor (beta chain) comes out of a study of T cells expressing NK-cell markers. Overall study context: Eight donors were sequenced, of whom seven were HCMV-seropositive, while the remaining one was HCMV-seronegative. Whole-study findings and limits: There were a few donors in whom these clonotypes also led the CD3+CD56-NKG2C+ fraction. Clarity on HCMV specificity was lacking for the expanded NKG2C+ T cell clones.

CDR1 and CDR2 (germline): LNHDA, SQIVND (reference sequence). This CDR3 has 15 residues. Template switching by 5'RACE with UMIs generated the TCR beta cDNA. TCRdb reprocessed the 5' RACE reads and stores each CDR3 protein as one record, lacking DNA. The sample spans 400,000 to 550,000 distinct CDR3 sequences; the ten largest clones claim 7.3%. Concerning this clonotype itself: The antigen remains undetermined.

The chain recombines TRBV19 with TRBJ2-2; checking the TCRdb D call of TRBD1 is not possible without DNA. This sequence was found in a woman aged 18 to 69 in good health. Sequenced input: blood T cells: a sorted CD56 or NKG2C T cell subset, CD4+ or CD8+ T cells, or bulk PBMC T cells (not recorded which). CDR3 in amino acids: CASLPGQDNTGELFF.